Sequencing of this T cell receptor (beta chain) was carried out in a study of blood T cell repertoires in COVID-19. The CDR3 is 17 amino acids. Germline V gene sequence: CDR1 MDHEN, CDR2 SYDVKM. J was trimmed by 2 bases and V by 4 bases; bases with no gene match: 11. This clone appeared once. Produced via immunoSEQ multiplex PCR; TCRdb's table is partial and in-frame only. The sample yields about 110,000 clones, approximately 84% seen once. The chain carries TRBV28 and TRBJ1-5; 7 bases are shared with TRBD1. The sequenced sample was peripheral blood. The receptor was isolated from a woman aged 60-75 years with acute or convalescent COVID-19. CDR3: CASSSATGPGGNQPQHF. The CDR3 DNA follows: TGTGCCAGCAGTTCGGCGACAGGGCCGGGGGGCAATCAGCCCCAGCATTTT. Filled out from reference TRBV28 and TRBJ1-5, the complete variable domain reads DVKVTQSSRYLVKRTGEKVFLECVQDMDHENMFWYRQDPGLGLRLIYFSYDVKMKEKGDIPEGYSVSREKKERFSLILESASTNQTSMYLCASSSATGPGGNQPQHFGDGTRLSIL.